This T cell receptor (beta chain) derives from a study of blood T cell repertoires in COVID-19 (TCRdb year 2020). About the study as a whole: Samples from collaborators originated in the United States, Italy and Spain and spanned both the acute and convalescent phases of COVID-19. Sample metadata almost always included a de-identified subject ID, COVID-19 status, age in years and sex. The prospective study material was composed of cDNA or gDNA derived from T cells, B-cell-depleted T cells, or PBMCs. Subjects who had been exposed to COVID-19, were actively infected with it, or had recovered from it provided the deeply sampled blood TCRbeta repertoires that made up the dataset. Where available, HLA class I and class II types were obtained from metadata supplied by the sample provider rather than from assay-based typing. The samples were drawn from the first 160 participants of the ongoing ImmuneRACE study and from 1,254 subjects provided by 6 global collaborators. A freely available public database, intended as a resource for researchers studying the immune response to SARS-CoV-2, is where the repertoires were released. Study-wide conclusions, independent of this receptor: The quantity of clinical and demographic metadata differed by source and by participant and was supplied without curation.

Participants in the prospective study were aged about 18 to 95 years, lived in about two dozen United States geographic areas, and enrolled through a virtual design. To assign participants to cohorts, the prospective study relied on clinical history that participants themselves reported in a screening survey and a study questionnaire. ImmuneRACE Cohort 3 recovered participants were defined by two consecutive negative NP/OP PCR tests, healthcare professional clearance, or symptom resolution. In the prospective study, mobile phlebotomists collected whole blood, serum and a nasopharyngeal or oropharyngeal swab from each participant. Prospective study participants could optionally give additional blood draws and questionnaires over an approximately two-month period. Before DNA extraction, blood samples from the prospective study were shipped at room temperature or frozen. As to this clone: Its antigen has not been determined. The input lacks base qualities; no much larger clone sits a single base away.

From its cysteine to its phenylalanine, the CDR3 spans 15 amino acids. Only CDR3 DNA remains: 45 bases, in frame from the first base. V is shortened by 0 bases, J by 2 bases, and the region joining them spans 11 bases. From a lookup of the germline V gene, CDR1 and CDR2 are MNHEY and SVGEGT. TCRbeta CDR3 regions were amplified from genomic DNA using the immunoSEQ Assay, a bias-controlled multiplex PCR. The original methods were these. The number of nucleated cells in each sample was estimated from the amplification of reference gene primers within the assay. Sequence reads were collapsed and filtered to measure the absolute abundance of every unique TCRbeta CDR3 rearrangement. For each sample, productive Simpson clonality was calculated as the square root of Simpson's diversity index over productive rearrangements. TCRdb took over this immuneACCESS table, retaining in-frame rearrangements with V and J assigned. Such tables are incomplete; in checked studies, under half of the missing clones stem from an unresolved V gene, and the remainder is unexplained. For V, J and clone size, that table is used; D and trimming come from the DNA. This sample holds over 250,000 clones; 75% to 90% were observed only once. The ten largest clonotypes hold 8% to 10% of the sample.

The clonotype originates from a man aged 35 to 55 who had recovered from COVID-19. Sequencing was done on a sample of PBMCs or T cells enriched from blood (not recorded which). The receptor chain draws on TRBV6-2 or TRBV6-3 and TRBJ2-7; the D gene cannot be resolved reliably. The DNA sequence is given as TGTGCCAGCAGTTACTCTTTCCGAGCTGCCTACGAGCAGTACTTC. It encodes CASSYSFRAAYEQYF.